Listed below are T cell receptor beta chains from one sample, sequenced in a study of blood T cell repertoires in COVID-19. The assay was immunoSEQ multiplex PCR, and TCRdb's table has in-frame clones only and misses some. The data contain 200,000 to 300,000 clones, 88% of them singletons. The specimen was PBMCs or T cells enriched from blood (not recorded which). These receptors all stem from a woman in her 40s with acute COVID-19. Both conserved end residues are part of each CDR3. D genes are given only for firm matches. Clone size is shown for a subset of rows, as once, few, many or a class of expanded clone.

TRBV6-1	NA	TRBJ2-7	NA	TGTGCCAGCAGCCTCAGCTCCTACGAGCAGTACTTC	CASSLSSYEQYF
TRBV3-1/TRBV3-2	NA	TRBJ1-1	NA	TGTGCCAGCAGCTCTTGGGGAGAGAACACTGAAGCTTTCTTT	CASSSWGENTEAFF
TRBV3-1/TRBV3-2	few	TRBJ1-4	NA	TGTGCCAGCAGCCAAGGCAGGGCCCAGGAAAAACTGTTTTTT	CASSQGRAQEKLFF
TRBV30	NA	TRBJ1-5	NA	TGTGCCTGGGGAAGAGTTAGCAATCAGCCCCAGCATTTT	CAWGRVSNQPQHF
TRBV7-2	NA	TRBJ2-7	TRBD1	TGTGCCAGCAGCCTCGGGACAGGGGCCTACGAGCAGTACTTC	CASSLGTGAYEQYF
TRBV5-4	NA	TRBJ1-5	TRBD1	TGTGCCAGCAGCTTGGCTCCGACAGGGACTCAGCCCCAGCATTTT	CASSLAPTGTQPQHF
TRBV7-9	NA	TRBJ1-2	NA	TGTGCCAGCAGCTTAGATTCTTCCTACACCTTC	CASSLDSSYTF
TRBV6-1	NA	TRBJ1-3	NA	TGTGCCAGCAGTGATCCCGCCAGGGCTGGAAACACCATATATTTT	CASSDPARAGNTIYF
TRBV6-5	NA	TRBJ2-3	NA	TGTGCCGGGAGAGTGGTGGATACGCAGTATTTT	CAGRVVDTQYF
TRBV9	few	TRBJ1-1	NA	TGTGCCAGCAGCGTAGGGCGGATGAACACTGAAGCTTTCTTT	CASSVGRMNTEAFF
TRBV7-9	NA	TRBJ1-1	TRBD1	TGTGCCAGCAGCTTCGACAGGGGGAACACTGAAGCTTTCTTT	CASSFDRGNTEAFF
TRBV5-1	NA	TRBJ1-1	NA	TGCGCCAGCAGCTTGGCAGGGCGGGCTTTCTTT	CASSLAGRAFF
TRBV9	NA	TRBJ1-2	TRBD1	TGTGCCAGCAGCGTTTCGACAGGGGATAACTATGGCTACACCTTC	CASSVSTGDNYGYTF
TRBV2	once	TRBJ2-1	TRBD2	TGTGCCAGCAGTGCCCCCGGGACTAGCGGGAGGTCAAGCTCCTACAATGAGCAGTTCTTC	CASSAPGTSGRSSSYNEQFF
TRBV3-1/TRBV3-2	NA	TRBJ2-5	TRBD2	TGTGCCAGCAGCCAGCCGGCTAGCGGGGGGCAAGAGACCCAGTACTTC	CASSQPASGGQETQYF
TRBV19	NA	TRBJ2-2	NA	TGTGCCAGTAGAGCGGGTCCTAACACCGGGGAGCTGTTTTTT	CASRAGPNTGELFF
TRBV5-4	NA	TRBJ1-4	NA	TGTGCCAGCAGCTTGGGAGGATCCGATGAAAAACTGTTTTTT	CASSLGGSDEKLFF
TRBV6-5	NA	TRBJ1-3	TRBD1	TGTGCCAGCAGTATGGACAGGGGGAACACCATATATTTT	CASSMDRGNTIYF
TRBV6-5	NA	TRBJ1-2	NA	TGTGCCAGCAGTTACTCCCCGGGGGGAGGCTATGGCTACACCTTC	CASSYSPGGGYGYTF
TRBV18	NA	TRBJ1-1	NA	TGTGCCAGCTCACCCTCCAACGGGGGGTCTGAAGCTTTCTTT	CASSPSNGGSEAFF
TRBV7-2	NA	TRBJ2-7	TRBD2	TGTGCCAGCAGGTCCATAGCGGGGGGGACCTACGAGCAGTACTTC	CASRSIAGGTYEQYF
TRBV4-3	NA	TRBJ2-2	NA	TGCGCCAGCAGCCCTGCGGGGGCGTCGAACACCGGGGAGCTGTTTTTT	CASSPAGASNTGELFF
TRBV10-3	NA	TRBJ2-1	NA	TGTGCCATCAGTGAGCGGGAGAGGAATGAGCAGTTCTTC	CAISERERNEQFF
TRBV7-9	NA	TRBJ1-5	NA	TGTGCCAGCAGCTTTGGGCTTGAGGGTCAGCCCCAGCATTTT	CASSFGLEGQPQHF
TRBV4-3	once	TRBJ1-2	NA	TGCGCCAGCAGCCAAGAAGTCCTACAGGGCGGTGGCTACACCTTC	CASSQEVLQGGGYTF
TRBV3-1/TRBV3-2	NA	TRBJ2-5	TRBD2	TGTGCCAGCGGCAGTAGCGGGAGGGTTCGGGAGACCCAGTACTTC	CASGSSGRVRETQYF
TRBV5-1	NA	TRBJ1-1	TRBD1	TGCGCCAGCAGCTCCCCAGACAGGGAAGGAACTGAAGCTTTCTTT	CASSSPDREGTEAFF
TRBV13	NA	TRBJ2-2	NA	TGTGCCAGCAGTGACGGGGGGCGTAACACCGGGGAGCTGTTTTTT	CASSDGGRNTGELFF
TRBV5-1	NA	TRBJ1-5	NA	TGCGCCAGCAGCATGTTAGGGGGGGGAAATCAGCCCCAGCATTTT	CASSMLGGGNQPQHF
TRBV6-5	NA	TRBJ1-1	TRBD1	TGTGCCAGCACTCAGACAGGGGGCGGGTCTGAAGCTTTCTTT	CASTQTGGGSEAFF
TRBV15	few	TRBJ2-7	TRBD1	TGTGCCACCAGCTCCCCTAAGGGACAGGATCGAGACGAGCAGTACTTC	CATSSPKGQDRDEQYF
TRBV30	NA	TRBJ1-2	NA	TGTGCCTGGAGTAATACAGGGTCTGGCTACACCTTC	CAWSNTGSGYTF